The clone carrying this T cell receptor (beta chain) was seen a handful of times. What it binds is unknown. This entry is derived from a study of T-cell memory formation after mild COVID-19. Germline assignment: CDR1 MGHRA and CDR2 YSYEKL. The CDR3 is 12 amino acids. Trimming removed 4 bases from V and 5 bases from J, with 8 bases in between. Each CDR3 protein gets one entry after TCRdb re-called the 5' RACE reads with MiXCR. There are under 250,000 distinct CDR3 sequences in the sample; about 27% occur only once, and roughly an eighth lies in the top ten. Broader study findings: The CD4+ clones that contracted clustered mainly within CM and EM, and the CD8+ clones concentrated in EMRA. The authors did not confirm SARS-CoV-2 specificity of second-wave clones peaking day 37. Clones shrinking between day 15 and 85 showed a balanced CD4/CD8 split, and those that grew later tilted toward CD4+. Pre-infection memory contained some responding clones, which suggested that cross-reactive memory had joined.

Source material: PBMCs or a T cell subset sorted from them (not recorded which). The gene calls are TRBV4-1 and TRBJ1-1; D unclear. This receptor was taken from an adult woman who had mild COVID-19 (a few samples of this study predate the infection). Cell type and time point are not known. CDR3 DNA: TGCGCCAGCAGCCGAGAGACTACTGAAGCTTTCTTT. Its protein is CASSRETTEAFF.